The present TCR beta chain was sequenced within a study of T cell responses to AZD1222 COVID-19 vaccine. Study results and caveats: In the spike-specific TCR repertoire, nearly half reportedly target unmutated variant regions. A mostly white British donor set with more females was recruited, and clonal diversity was possibly underestimated. Repertoires in all cases were sampled only once the peak T cell response had passed. The study found vaccine-associated CD4 TCRs spanning spike, dominant at 160-218 and 743-854.

V lost 5 bases and J lost 3, with 16 bases in between. CDR1 is MDHEN, CDR2 SYDVKM, per germline. The CDR3 is 15 residues long. TCRdb keeps only in-frame clones here, not all; method: immunoSEQ multiplex PCR. This table holds over 120,000 clones, approximately 85% found once. This clone was counted a single time. The antigen is unknown. This TCR was recovered from an adult who received the MenACWY meningococcal vaccine as a control. The V gene is TRBV28, the J gene TRBJ1-2; D is unclear. The sample here was peripheral blood, taken 28 days after the second dose of the MenACWY control vaccine. CDR3: CASSQTAGKDYGYTF. The CDR3 bases are TGTGCCAGCAGTCAAACAGCGGGAAAAGACTATGGCTACACCTTC.